This T cell receptor (beta chain) was found in a study of blood T cells in healthy people across ages. The authors ran a second PCR of about 7 to 12 cycles using a sample-barcoded 5' primer and a J-beta primer mix. TCRdb used MiXCR to reprocess the 5' RACE reads, holding one entry per CDR3 protein. The table shows around 1.5 million distinct CDR3 sequences, with roughly 45% occurring only once. Sequenced input: blood. The source of this sequence is a woman between 18 and 30 years old in good health.

CDR3 region: CSAFPGLAGANYEQYF. As DNA, the CDR3 is TGCAGTGCTTTCCCTGGACTAGCGGGGGCCAACTACGAGCAGTACTTC. The chain joins TRBV20-1 to TRBJ2-5; TRBD2 matches 13 bases. Gene TRBJ2-7 matches the end of the DNA better, so the J call may be wrong. Germline-derived CDR1 and CDR2 are DFQATT and SNEGSKA (reference sequence). The CDR3 contains 16 residues.